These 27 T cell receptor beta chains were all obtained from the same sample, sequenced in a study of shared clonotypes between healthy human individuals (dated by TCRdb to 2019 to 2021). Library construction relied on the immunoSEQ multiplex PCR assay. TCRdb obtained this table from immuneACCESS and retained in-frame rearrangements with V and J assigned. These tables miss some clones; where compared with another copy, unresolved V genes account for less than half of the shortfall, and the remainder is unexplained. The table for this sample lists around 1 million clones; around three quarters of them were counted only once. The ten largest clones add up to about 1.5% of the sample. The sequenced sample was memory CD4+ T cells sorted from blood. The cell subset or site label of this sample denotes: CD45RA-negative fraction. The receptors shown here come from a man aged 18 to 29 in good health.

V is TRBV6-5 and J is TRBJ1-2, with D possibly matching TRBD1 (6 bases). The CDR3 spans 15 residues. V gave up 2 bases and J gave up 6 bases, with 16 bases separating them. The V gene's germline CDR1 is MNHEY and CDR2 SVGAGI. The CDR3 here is CASSYGGGALDGYTF. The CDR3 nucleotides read TGTGCCAGCAGTTACGGGGGCGGGGCCCTAGATGGCTACACCTTC.

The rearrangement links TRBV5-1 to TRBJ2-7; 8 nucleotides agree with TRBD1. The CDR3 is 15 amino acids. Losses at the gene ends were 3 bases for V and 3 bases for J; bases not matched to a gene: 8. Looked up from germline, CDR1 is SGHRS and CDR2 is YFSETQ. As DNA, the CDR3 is TGCGCCAGCAGCTCTGTTGGGACAGGAAACTACGAGCAGTACTTC. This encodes CASSSVGTGNYEQYF.

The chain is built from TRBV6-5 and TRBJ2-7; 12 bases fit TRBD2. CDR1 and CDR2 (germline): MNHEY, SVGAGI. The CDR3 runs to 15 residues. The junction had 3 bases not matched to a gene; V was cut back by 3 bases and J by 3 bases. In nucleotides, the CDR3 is TGTGCCAGCAGTTATTTGACTAGCGGGAGCTACGAGCAGTACTTC. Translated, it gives CASSYLTSGSYEQYF.

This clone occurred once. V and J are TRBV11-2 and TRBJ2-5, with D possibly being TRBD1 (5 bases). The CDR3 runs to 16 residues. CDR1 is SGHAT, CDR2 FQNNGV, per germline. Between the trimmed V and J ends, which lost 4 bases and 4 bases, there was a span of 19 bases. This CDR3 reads CASSSPLTVRGETQYF. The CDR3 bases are TGTGCCAGCAGCTCCCCCCTCACAGTAAGGGGAGAGACCCAGTACTTC.

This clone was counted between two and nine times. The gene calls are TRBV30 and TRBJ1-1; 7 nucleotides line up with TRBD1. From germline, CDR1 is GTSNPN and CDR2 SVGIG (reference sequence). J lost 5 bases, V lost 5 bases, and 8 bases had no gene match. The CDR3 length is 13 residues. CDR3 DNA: TGTGCCTGGGCCCGACAGGGCGGTACTGAAGCTTTCTTT. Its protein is CAWARQGGTEAFF. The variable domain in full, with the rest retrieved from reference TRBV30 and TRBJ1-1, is SQTIHQWPATLVQPVGSPLSLECTVEGTSNPNLYWYRQAAGRGLQLLFYSVGIGQISSEVPQNLSASRPQDRQFILSSKKLLLSDSGFYLCAWARQGGTEAFFGQGTRLTVV.

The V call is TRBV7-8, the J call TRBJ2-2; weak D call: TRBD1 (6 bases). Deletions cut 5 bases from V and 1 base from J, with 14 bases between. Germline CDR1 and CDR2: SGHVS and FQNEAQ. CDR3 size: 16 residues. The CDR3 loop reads CASSPRDIMNTGELFF. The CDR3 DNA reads TGTGCCAGCAGCCCCAGGGACATAATGAACACCGGGGAGCTGTTTTTT.

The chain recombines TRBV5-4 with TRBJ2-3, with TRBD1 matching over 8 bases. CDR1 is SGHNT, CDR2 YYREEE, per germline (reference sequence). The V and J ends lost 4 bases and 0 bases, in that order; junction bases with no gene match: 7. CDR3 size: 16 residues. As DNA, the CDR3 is TGTGCCAGCAGCGTAGGGACAGGTTCTAGCACAGATACGCAGTATTTT. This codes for CASSVGTGSSTDTQYF.

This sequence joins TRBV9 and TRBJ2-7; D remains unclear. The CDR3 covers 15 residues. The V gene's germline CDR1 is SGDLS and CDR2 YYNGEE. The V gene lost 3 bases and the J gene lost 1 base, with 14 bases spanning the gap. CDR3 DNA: TGTGCCAGCAGCGAGCAGGCCCCTCGGTCCTACGAGCAGTACTTC. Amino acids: CASSEQAPRSYEQYF.

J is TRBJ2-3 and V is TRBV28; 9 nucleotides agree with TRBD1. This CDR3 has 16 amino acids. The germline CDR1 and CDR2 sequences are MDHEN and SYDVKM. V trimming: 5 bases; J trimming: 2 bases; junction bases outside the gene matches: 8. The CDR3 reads CASSVTGGEATDTQYF. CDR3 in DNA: TGTGCCAGCAGTGTAACAGGGGGCGAGGCCACAGATACGCAGTATTTT.

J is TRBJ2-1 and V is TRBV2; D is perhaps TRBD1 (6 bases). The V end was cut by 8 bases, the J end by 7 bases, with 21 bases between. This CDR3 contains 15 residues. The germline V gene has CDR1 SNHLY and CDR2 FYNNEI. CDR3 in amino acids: CASVFPGRGNNEQFF. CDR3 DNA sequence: TGTGCCAGCGTGTTCCCGGGAAGGGGGAATAATGAGCAGTTCTTC.

The CDR3 reads CASSGTMNTEAFF. CDR3 DNA: TGTGCCAGCAGCGGGACAATGAACACTGAAGCTTTCTTT. The genes are TRBV9 and TRBJ1-1; TRBD1 is a possible D gene (5 bases). CDR1 SGDLS and CDR2 YYNGEE come from the germline V gene. The V end was cut by 3 bases, the J end by 0 bases, with 6 bases between. CDR3 length: 13 amino acids.

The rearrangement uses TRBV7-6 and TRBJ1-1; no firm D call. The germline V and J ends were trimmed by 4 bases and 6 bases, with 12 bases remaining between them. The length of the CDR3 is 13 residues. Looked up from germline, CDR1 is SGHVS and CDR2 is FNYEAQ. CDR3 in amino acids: CASSSLVAPEAFF. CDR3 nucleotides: TGTGCCAGCAGCTCTCTAGTGGCCCCTGAAGCTTTCTTT.

The CDR3 loop is CASGLLGEQYF. In nucleotides, the CDR3 is TGTGCTAGTGGTTTGTTGGGGGAGCAGTACTTC. The chain is built from TRBV12-5 and TRBJ2-7; no clear D gene. This CDR3 has 11 amino acids. The ends were cut back, 2 bases at V and 7 bases at J, with 6 bases in the middle. The V gene's germline CDR1 is LGHNT and CDR2 FRNRAP. Full variable domain (remainder filled in from reference TRBV12-5 and TRBJ2-7): DARVTQTPRHKVTEMGQEVTMRCQPILGHNTVFWYRQTMMQGLELLAYFRNRAPLDDSGMPKDRFSAEMPDATLATLKIQPSEPRDSAVYFCASGLLGEQYFGPGTRLTVT.

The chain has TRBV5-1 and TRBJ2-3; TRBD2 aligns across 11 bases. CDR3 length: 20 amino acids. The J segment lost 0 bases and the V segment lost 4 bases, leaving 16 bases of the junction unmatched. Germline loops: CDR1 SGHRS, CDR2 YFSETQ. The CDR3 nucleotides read TGCGCCAGCAGCGCCCGACTAGCGGGATTTCGGCGCGGTAGCACAGATACGCAGTATTTT. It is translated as CASSARLAGFRRGSTDTQYF.

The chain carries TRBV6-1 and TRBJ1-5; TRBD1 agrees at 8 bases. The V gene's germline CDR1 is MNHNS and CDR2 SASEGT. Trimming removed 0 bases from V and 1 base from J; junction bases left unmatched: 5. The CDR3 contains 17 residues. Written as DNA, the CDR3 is TGTGCCAGCAGTGAAGCGACAGGGGTCTGGAGCAATCAGCCCCAGCATTTT. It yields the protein CASSEATGVWSNQPQHF.

In DNA, the CDR3 is TGTGCCAGCAGTGTTCGGCTAGCAATCGATGAGCAGTTCTTC. Its protein is CASSVRLAIDEQFF. The J gene is TRBJ2-1, the V gene TRBV6-1; possibly TRBD2 for D (5 bases). Germline V CDR1 and CDR2: MNHNS, SASEGT. V lost 4 bases to trimming and J lost 8 bases, with 15 bases between them. CDR3 size: 14 residues.

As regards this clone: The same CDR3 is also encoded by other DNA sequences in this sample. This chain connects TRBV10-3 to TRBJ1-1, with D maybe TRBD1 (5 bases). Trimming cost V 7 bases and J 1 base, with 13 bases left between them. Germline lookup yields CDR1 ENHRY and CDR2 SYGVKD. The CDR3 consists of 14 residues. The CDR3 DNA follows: TGTGCCATCACGGAAACGGGGGGGAACACTGAAGCTTTCTTT. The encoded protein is CAITETGGNTEAFF.

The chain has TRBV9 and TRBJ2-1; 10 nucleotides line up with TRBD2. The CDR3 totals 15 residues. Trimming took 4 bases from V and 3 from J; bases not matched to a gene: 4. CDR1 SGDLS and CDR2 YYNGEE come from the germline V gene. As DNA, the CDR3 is TGTGCCAGCAGCACCGGACTAGCGGTCTACAATGAGCAGTTCTTC. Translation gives CASSTGLAVYNEQFF.

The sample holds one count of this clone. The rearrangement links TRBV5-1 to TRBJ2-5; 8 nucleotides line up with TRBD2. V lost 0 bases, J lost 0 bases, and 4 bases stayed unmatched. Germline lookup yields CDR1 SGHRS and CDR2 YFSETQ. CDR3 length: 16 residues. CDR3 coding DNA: TGCGCCAGCAGCTTGGCCCCAGCGGGGGACCAAGAGACCCAGTACTTC. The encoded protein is CASSLAPAGDQETQYF. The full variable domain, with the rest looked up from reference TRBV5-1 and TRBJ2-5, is KAGVTQTPRYLIKTRGQQVTLSCSPISGHRSVSWYQQTPGQGLQFLFEYFSETQRNKGNFPGRFSGRQFSNSRSEMNVSTLELGDSALYLCASSLAPAGDQETQYFGPGTRLLVL.

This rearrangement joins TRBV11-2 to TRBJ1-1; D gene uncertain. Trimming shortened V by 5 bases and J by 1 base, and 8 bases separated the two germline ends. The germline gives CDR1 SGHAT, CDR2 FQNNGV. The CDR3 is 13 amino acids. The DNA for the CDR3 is TGTGCCAGCAGCCAGGAAGGGAACACTGAAGCTTTCTTT. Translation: CASSQEGNTEAFF.

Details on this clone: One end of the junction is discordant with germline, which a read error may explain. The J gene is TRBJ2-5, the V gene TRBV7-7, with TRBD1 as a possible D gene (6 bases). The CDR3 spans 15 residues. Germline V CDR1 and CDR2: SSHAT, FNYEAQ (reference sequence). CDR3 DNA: TGTGCTAGCAGCCAGGGACATCAAAATGGAGAGACCCAGTACTTC. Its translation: CASSQGHQNGETQYF.

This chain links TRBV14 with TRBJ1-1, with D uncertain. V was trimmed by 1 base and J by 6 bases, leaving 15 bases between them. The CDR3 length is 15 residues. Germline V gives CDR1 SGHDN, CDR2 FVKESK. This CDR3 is CASSQVGGGLSEAFF. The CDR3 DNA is TGTGCCAGCAGCCAAGTAGGAGGAGGGCTCTCTGAAGCTTTCTTT.

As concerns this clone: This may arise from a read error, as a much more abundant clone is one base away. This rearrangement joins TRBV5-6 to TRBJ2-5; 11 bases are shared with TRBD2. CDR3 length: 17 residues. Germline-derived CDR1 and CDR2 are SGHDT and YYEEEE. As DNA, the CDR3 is TGTGCCAGCAGCTACCTATCTAGCGGGGGGTACCAAGAGGCCCAGTACTTC. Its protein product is CASSYLSSGGYQEAQYF.

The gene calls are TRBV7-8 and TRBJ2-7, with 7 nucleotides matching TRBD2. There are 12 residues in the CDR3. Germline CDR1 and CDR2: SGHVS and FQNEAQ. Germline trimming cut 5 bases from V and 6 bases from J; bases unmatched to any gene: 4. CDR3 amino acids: CASSPRTSEQYF. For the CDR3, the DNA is TGTGCCAGCAGCCCCCGGACTAGCGAGCAGTACTTC. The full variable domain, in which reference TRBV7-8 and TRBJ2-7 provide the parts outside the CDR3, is GAGVSQSPRYKVAKRGQDVALRCDPISGHVSLFWYQQALGQGPEFLTYFQNEAQLDKSGLPSDRFFAERPEGSVSTLKIQRTQQEDSAVYLCASSPRTSEQYFGPGTRLTVT.

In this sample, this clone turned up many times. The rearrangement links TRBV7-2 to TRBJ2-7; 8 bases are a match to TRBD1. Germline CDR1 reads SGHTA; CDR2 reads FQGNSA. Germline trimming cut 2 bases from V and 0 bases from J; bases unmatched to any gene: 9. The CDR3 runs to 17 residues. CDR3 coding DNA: TGTGCCAGCAGCTTAAAGAAGGTCGGGACAGGCTCCTACGAGCAGTACTTC. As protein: CASSLKKVGTGSYEQYF.

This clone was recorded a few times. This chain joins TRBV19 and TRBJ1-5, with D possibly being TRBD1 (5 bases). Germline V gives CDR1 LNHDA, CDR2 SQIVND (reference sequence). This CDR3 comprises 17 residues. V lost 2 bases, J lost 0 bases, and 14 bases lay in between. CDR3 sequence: CASSIKAAGYSNQPQHF. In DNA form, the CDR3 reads TGTGCCAGTAGTATAAAAGCAGCAGGGTATAGCAATCAGCCCCAGCATTTT.

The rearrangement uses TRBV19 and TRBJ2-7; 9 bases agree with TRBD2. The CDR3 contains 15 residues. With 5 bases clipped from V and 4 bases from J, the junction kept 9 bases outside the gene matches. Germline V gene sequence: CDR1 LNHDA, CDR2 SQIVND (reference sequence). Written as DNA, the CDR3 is TGTGCCAGTAGTCTCCGGGTAGCGGGAGTGTACGAGCAGTACTTC. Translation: CASSLRVAGVYEQYF. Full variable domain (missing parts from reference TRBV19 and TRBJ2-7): DGGITQSPKYLFRKEGQNVTLSCEQNLNHDAMYWYRQDPGQGLRLIYYSQIVNDFQKGDIAEGYSVSREKKESFPLTVTSAQKNPTAFYLCASSLRVAGVYEQYFGPGTRLTVT.